This T cell receptor beta chain was identified during a study of blood T cell repertoires in COVID-19. Assay: immunoSEQ multiplex PCR; the TCRdb copy retains only in-frame clones and omits some. The sample lists about 99,000 clones; about 89% were seen once. The CDR3 is made up of 15 amino acids. Germline values: CDR1 SGHTA, CDR2 FQGTGA. V dropped 4 bases and J dropped 4; count of bases not matched to a gene: 8. The chain uses TRBV7-3 and TRBJ2-3, with TRBD2 matching over 7 bases. The TCR was taken from a human donor in a cohort sampled during active COVID-19. Sequenced: peripheral blood. The CDR3 DNA reads as TGTGCCAGCAGCTGGTACGGGAGGCTATCAGATACGCAGTATTTT. This encodes CASSWYGRLSDTQYF.